The rows below give T cell receptor beta chains drawn from one sample of a study of identical twins. Each CDR3 protein gets one entry after TCRdb re-called the 5' RACE reads with MiXCR. The sample has roughly 750,000 distinct CDR3 sequences, 20% to 25% seen once. The sample was also reused in another study, on T cells expressing NK-cell markers.

The sample was PBMCs. The receptors were sampled from a woman between 18 and 30 years old in good health. Each CDR3 is given with its conserved first and last residue. The order of the fields is J gene, V gene, clone size, D gene, CDR3 protein, CDR3 DNA. A D gene is named only where the DNA matches it firmly. Expanded clones get a size class; other rows say once, few or many, or leave the size out.

j_gene: TRBJ2-1; v_gene: TRBV7-2; abundance: .; d_gene: TRBD2; CDR3aa: CASSPLAGVSNEQFF; CDR3nt: TGTGCCAGCAGCCCGCTGGCGGGAGTTAGCAATGAGCAGTTCTTC
j_gene: TRBJ1-2; v_gene: TRBV9; abundance: .; d_gene: .; CDR3aa: CASSVLKAGTTGYTF; CDR3nt: TGTGCCAGCAGCGTACTAAAGGCAGGGACGACGGGCTACACCTTC
j_gene: TRBJ2-1; v_gene: TRBV12-3/TRBV12-4; abundance: .; d_gene: .; CDR3aa: CATRVAGWDEQFF; CDR3nt: TGTGCCACCAGGGTGGCGGGTTGGGATGAGCAGTTCTTC
j_gene: TRBJ2-3; v_gene: TRBV29-1; abundance: few; d_gene: TRBD2; CDR3aa: CSVLRGITDTQYF; CDR3nt: TGCAGCGTTCTGCGGGGGATCACAGATACGCAGTATTTT
j_gene: TRBJ2-2; v_gene: TRBV7-8; abundance: many; d_gene: TRBD2; CDR3aa: CASSLGLGTSGNTGELFF; CDR3nt: TGTGCCAGCAGCTTAGGCCTTGGGACTAGCGGGAACACCGGGGAGCTGTTTTTT
j_gene: TRBJ2-7; v_gene: TRBV5-6; abundance: .; d_gene: .; CDR3aa: CASSSGRRTGEYEQYF; CDR3nt: TGTGCCAGCAGCTCGGGCCGTCGGACTGGAGAATACGAGCAGTACTTC
j_gene: TRBJ1-2; v_gene: TRBV12-3/TRBV12-4; abundance: few; d_gene: .; CDR3aa: CASSSGGAATF; CDR3nt: TGTGCCAGCAGTAGCGGGGGGGCGGCCACCTTC
j_gene: TRBJ1-5; v_gene: TRBV12-3/TRBV12-4; abundance: many; d_gene: .; CDR3aa: CASSLGAHSNQPQHF; CDR3nt: TGTGCCAGCAGTTTAGGAGCTCATAGCAATCAGCCCCAGCATTTT
j_gene: TRBJ2-6; v_gene: TRBV7-2; abundance: .; d_gene: .; CDR3aa: CASSPRSVIGANVLTF; CDR3nt: TGTGCCAGCAGCCCGAGAAGCGTTATCGGGGCCAACGTCCTGACTTTC
j_gene: TRBJ2-1; v_gene: TRBV6-1; abundance: .; d_gene: .; CDR3aa: CASSLTGTSYNEQFF; CDR3nt: TGTGCCAGCAGCCTAACAGGGACGTCCTACAATGAGCAGTTCTTC
j_gene: TRBJ2-7; v_gene: TRBV2; abundance: .; d_gene: TRBD2; CDR3aa: CTSSPPSLYISGGYEQYF; CDR3nt: TGTACCAGCAGCCCGCCCTCTTTGTACATCAGCGGGGGCTACGAGCAGTACTTC
j_gene: TRBJ2-2; v_gene: TRBV29-1; abundance: .; d_gene: TRBD1; CDR3aa: CSVVETGLSGELFF; CDR3nt: TGCAGCGTTGTTGAGACAGGGTTATCCGGGGAGCTGTTTTTT
j_gene: TRBJ2-1; v_gene: TRBV7-2; abundance: .; d_gene: .; CDR3aa: CASSLTGRRLYNEQFF; CDR3nt: TGTGCCAGCAGCTTAACCGGCAGGCGGTTGTACAATGAGCAGTTCTTC
j_gene: TRBJ1-1; v_gene: TRBV9; abundance: .; d_gene: .; CDR3aa: CASSVVDMGGGLLAFF; CDR3nt: TGTGCCAGCAGCGTAGTGGATATGGGGGGAGGTCTGTTGGCTTTCTTT
j_gene: TRBJ1-2; v_gene: TRBV12-3/TRBV12-4; abundance: .; d_gene: .; CDR3aa: CASSLRGGPLRYTF; CDR3nt: TGTGCCAGCAGTTTAAGGGGAGGCCCACTTCGCTACACCTTC
j_gene: TRBJ2-7; v_gene: TRBV20-1; abundance: .; d_gene: TRBD1; CDR3aa: CSARGQGRTYEQYF; CDR3nt: TGCAGTGCTCGGGGACAGGGGCGGACCTACGAGCAGTACTTC
j_gene: TRBJ1-3; v_gene: TRBV6-5; abundance: few; d_gene: TRBD1; CDR3aa: CASSYWDREGSAIYF; CDR3nt: TGTGCCAGCAGTTACTGGGACAGGGAGGGATCCGCCATATATTTT
j_gene: TRBJ2-4; v_gene: TRBV12-3/TRBV12-4; abundance: .; d_gene: TRBD2; CDR3aa: CASSLFLRVAGGIVGKNIQYF; CDR3nt: TGTGCCAGCAGTTTATTCCTCCGGGTAGCGGGGGGGATTGTGGGCAAAAACATTCAGTACTTC
j_gene: TRBJ2-1; v_gene: TRBV12-3/TRBV12-4; abundance: .; d_gene: TRBD2; CDR3aa: CASSLGSGRVYNEQFF; CDR3nt: TGTGCCAGCAGTTTGGGTAGCGGGAGAGTCTACAATGAGCAGTTCTTC
j_gene: TRBJ2-3; v_gene: TRBV20-1; abundance: few; d_gene: TRBD2; CDR3aa: CSARDRGGRFMDTQYF; CDR3nt: TGCAGTGCTAGAGATCGTGGCGGGAGGTTCATGGATACGCAGTATTTT
j_gene: TRBJ1-2; v_gene: TRBV20-1; abundance: many; d_gene: .; CDR3aa: CSASSHGSNYGYTF; CDR3nt: TGCAGTGCTAGTAGTCACGGCTCCAACTATGGCTACACCTTC
j_gene: TRBJ2-3; v_gene: TRBV4-2; abundance: few; d_gene: TRBD1; CDR3aa: CASSRIGTGGGTQYF; CDR3nt: TGTGCCAGCAGCCGCATTGGGACAGGGGGCGGCACGCAGTATTTT
j_gene: TRBJ2-5; v_gene: TRBV5-1; abundance: .; d_gene: .; CDR3aa: CASRRPGQETQYF; CDR3nt: TGCGCCAGCAGGCGGCCTGGCCAAGAGACCCAGTACTTC
j_gene: TRBJ2-5; v_gene: TRBV9; abundance: .; d_gene: TRBD2; CDR3aa: CASSPRTSGRPAQYF; CDR3nt: TGTGCCAGCAGCCCGAGAACTAGCGGGAGGCCGGCCCAGTACTTC
j_gene: TRBJ1-1; v_gene: TRBV5-6; abundance: .; d_gene: .; CDR3aa: CASSLGSGAEAFF; CDR3nt: TGTGCCAGCAGCTTGGGGTCAGGGGCTGAAGCTTTCTTT
j_gene: TRBJ2-3; v_gene: TRBV20-1; abundance: .; d_gene: .; CDR3aa: CSATRRTVEDTQYF; CDR3nt: TGCAGTGCTACAAGAAGGACAGTAGAAGATACGCAGTATTTT
j_gene: TRBJ1-2; v_gene: TRBV12-3/TRBV12-4; abundance: few; d_gene: .; CDR3aa: CASSFGRLGGYTF; CDR3nt: TGTGCCAGCAGTTTTGGGAGACTAGGTGGCTACACCTTC
j_gene: TRBJ2-1; v_gene: TRBV15; abundance: .; d_gene: .; CDR3aa: CATSRVAEASREQFF; CDR3nt: TGTGCCACCAGCAGAGTAGCGGAGGCTAGTAGGGAGCAGTTCTTC
j_gene: TRBJ2-2; v_gene: TRBV15; abundance: many; d_gene: .; CDR3aa: CATSARNTGELFF; CDR3nt: TGTGCCACCAGCGCTCGGAACACCGGGGAGCTGTTTTTT
j_gene: TRBJ1-5; v_gene: TRBV7-2; abundance: .; d_gene: .; CDR3aa: CASSLAGEGRPQHF; CDR3nt: TGTGCCAGCAGCTTAGCAGGGGAGGGCCGGCCCCAGCATTTT
j_gene: TRBJ2-1; v_gene: TRBV5-6; abundance: .; d_gene: TRBD2; CDR3aa: CASSTSSGNEQFF; CDR3nt: TGTGCCAGCAGCACGTCTAGCGGCAATGAGCAGTTCTTC
j_gene: TRBJ2-5; v_gene: TRBV7-2; abundance: .; d_gene: .; CDR3aa: CASSPVGGTQYF; CDR3nt: TGTGCCAGCAGCCCAGTAGGAGGGACCCAGTACTTC
j_gene: TRBJ2-5; v_gene: TRBV20-1; abundance: many; d_gene: TRBD2; CDR3aa: CSALAGGPFSETQYF; CDR3nt: TGCAGTGCGTTAGCGGGGGGGCCTTTTTCGGAGACCCAGTACTTC
j_gene: TRBJ2-1; v_gene: TRBV29-1; abundance: many; d_gene: TRBD1; CDR3aa: CSVEGTGGLSYNEQFF; CDR3nt: TGCAGCGTTGAAGGTACAGGGGGATTATCCTACAATGAGCAGTTCTTC
j_gene: TRBJ2-4; v_gene: TRBV20-1; abundance: many; d_gene: .; CDR3aa: CSAIRASKNIQYF; CDR3nt: TGCAGTGCCATCCGAGCGTCAAAAAACATTCAGTACTTC
j_gene: TRBJ1-1; v_gene: TRBV6-1; abundance: .; d_gene: .; CDR3aa: CASSTELHTEAFF; CDR3nt: TGTGCCAGCAGTACGGAACTACACACTGAAGCTTTCTTT
j_gene: TRBJ2-7; v_gene: TRBV6-5; abundance: once; d_gene: TRBD2; CDR3aa: CASSYPAGGPSYEQYF; CDR3nt: TGTGCCAGCAGTTACCCGGCGGGAGGGCCTTCCTACGAGCAGTACTTC
j_gene: TRBJ2-5; v_gene: TRBV5-1; abundance: few; d_gene: .; CDR3aa: CASGDGTQETQYF; CDR3nt: TGCGCCAGCGGGGACGGAACCCAAGAGACCCAGTACTTC
j_gene: TRBJ2-4; v_gene: TRBV20-1; abundance: few; d_gene: .; CDR3aa: CSARGVSPGGNIQYF; CDR3nt: TGCAGTGCTAGAGGGGTGTCCCCCGGGGGAAACATTCAGTACTTC
j_gene: TRBJ2-1; v_gene: TRBV5-5; abundance: .; d_gene: .; CDR3aa: CASSFRGGRGPYNEQFF; CDR3nt: TGTGCCAGCAGCTTTAGAGGGGGACGCGGCCCCTACAATGAGCAGTTCTTC
j_gene: TRBJ1-2; v_gene: TRBV5-5; abundance: .; d_gene: .; CDR3aa: CASQRNFDFNYGYTF; CDR3nt: TGTGCCAGCCAACGGAACTTCGATTTTAACTATGGCTACACCTTC
j_gene: TRBJ2-7; v_gene: TRBV20-1; abundance: .; d_gene: .; CDR3aa: CSARDNAYEQYF; CDR3nt: TGCAGTGCTAGAGATAATGCTTACGAGCAGTACTTC
j_gene: TRBJ2-7; v_gene: TRBV20-1; abundance: .; d_gene: .; CDR3aa: CSASDGGIKIHEQYF; CDR3nt: TGCAGTGCTAGTGATGGGGGGATAAAGATCCACGAGCAGTACTTC
j_gene: TRBJ2-2; v_gene: TRBV20-1; abundance: .; d_gene: .; CDR3aa: CSSRRPGVGTGELFF; CDR3nt: TGCAGTTCCCGTCGACCGGGGGTAGGAACCGGGGAGCTGTTTTTT
j_gene: TRBJ2-7; v_gene: TRBV6-5; abundance: many; d_gene: .; CDR3aa: CASGRYEQYF; CDR3nt: TGTGCCAGTGGACGGTACGAGCAGTACTTC
j_gene: TRBJ2-7; v_gene: TRBV6-4; abundance: few; d_gene: .; CDR3aa: CASSEGPRARYEQYF; CDR3nt: TGTGCCAGCAGTGAGGGACCGAGGGCCCGGTACGAGCAGTACTTC
j_gene: TRBJ2-7; v_gene: TRBV12-3/TRBV12-4; abundance: many; d_gene: TRBD1; CDR3aa: CASSQGGPGEQYF; CDR3nt: TGTGCCAGCAGTCAAGGGGGCCCGGGCGAGCAGTACTTC
j_gene: TRBJ2-7; v_gene: TRBV7-2; abundance: .; d_gene: .; CDR3aa: CASRTDGAKEQYF; CDR3nt: TGTGCCAGCAGGACGGACGGGGCGAAGGAGCAGTACTTC
j_gene: TRBJ1-6; v_gene: TRBV20-1; abundance: few; d_gene: TRBD1; CDR3aa: CSARGTGLFSGSPLHF; CDR3nt: TGCAGTGCTAGAGGGACAGGGCTTTTTTCGGGTTCACCCCTCCACTTT
j_gene: TRBJ2-7; v_gene: TRBV27; abundance: few; d_gene: .; CDR3aa: CASSFPDSEQYF; CDR3nt: TGTGCCAGCAGTTTCCCCGACAGCGAGCAGTACTTC
j_gene: TRBJ2-5; v_gene: TRBV20-1; abundance: many; d_gene: .; CDR3aa: CSASPVGLETQYF; CDR3nt: TGCAGTGCTAGCCCAGTGGGGCTGGAGACCCAGTACTTC
j_gene: TRBJ2-7; v_gene: TRBV12-3/TRBV12-4; abundance: .; d_gene: TRBD2; CDR3aa: CASSFLGLAGGQGEQYF; CDR3nt: TGTGCCAGCAGTTTCCTGGGACTAGCGGGGGGGCAAGGCGAGCAGTACTTC
j_gene: TRBJ1-2; v_gene: TRBV5-1; abundance: few; d_gene: .; CDR3aa: CASSLGEQGYTF; CDR3nt: TGCGCCAGCAGCTTAGGGGAGCAGGGCTACACCTTC
j_gene: TRBJ2-5; v_gene: TRBV19; abundance: few; d_gene: TRBD1; CDR3aa: CASSTLPGQGQETQYF; CDR3nt: TGTGCCAGTAGTACGCTACCGGGACAGGGACAAGAGACCCAGTACTTC
j_gene: TRBJ1-1; v_gene: TRBV6-1; abundance: .; d_gene: .; CDR3aa: CASSGYTTVEAFF; CDR3nt: TGTGCCAGCAGTGGGTACACAACAGTAGAGGCTTTCTTT
j_gene: TRBJ2-7; v_gene: TRBV20-1; abundance: many; d_gene: .; CDR3aa: CSASRGSVEQYF; CDR3nt: TGCAGTGCTAGTAGGGGCAGCGTCGAGCAGTACTTC
j_gene: TRBJ1-6; v_gene: TRBV27; abundance: few; d_gene: TRBD1; CDR3aa: CASSPGQFQSPLHF; CDR3nt: TGTGCCAGCAGTCCGGGACAGTTCCAATCACCCCTCCACTTT